This T cell receptor (beta chain) was captured in a study of tissue T cells after allogeneic stem cell transplantation. This CDR3 is built from 13 residues. CDR1 and CDR2 from the germline V gene are LNHDA and SQIVND (reference sequence). Trimming took off 5 bases at V and 10 bases at J, with 15 bases between the two ends. Sequenced by immunoSEQ multiplex PCR; TCRdb stores in-frame clones only, minus some. The table shows about 28,000 clones, with about 85% occurring only once. Study-wide results and caveats: Anatomically similar tissues had similar TCR repertoires within each patient.

With regard to this clone: Its antigen is not known.

The clonotype originates from a woman aged 18 to 55 who later had graft-versus-host disease after an allogeneic stem cell transplant. Source: blood, taken before transplantation. V and J are TRBV19 and TRBJ2-1; no definite D call. The DNA of the CDR3 is TGTGCCAGTAGTCTAAGGTCTACGGAGGAGCAGTTCTTC. The encoded protein is CASSLRSTEEQFF.